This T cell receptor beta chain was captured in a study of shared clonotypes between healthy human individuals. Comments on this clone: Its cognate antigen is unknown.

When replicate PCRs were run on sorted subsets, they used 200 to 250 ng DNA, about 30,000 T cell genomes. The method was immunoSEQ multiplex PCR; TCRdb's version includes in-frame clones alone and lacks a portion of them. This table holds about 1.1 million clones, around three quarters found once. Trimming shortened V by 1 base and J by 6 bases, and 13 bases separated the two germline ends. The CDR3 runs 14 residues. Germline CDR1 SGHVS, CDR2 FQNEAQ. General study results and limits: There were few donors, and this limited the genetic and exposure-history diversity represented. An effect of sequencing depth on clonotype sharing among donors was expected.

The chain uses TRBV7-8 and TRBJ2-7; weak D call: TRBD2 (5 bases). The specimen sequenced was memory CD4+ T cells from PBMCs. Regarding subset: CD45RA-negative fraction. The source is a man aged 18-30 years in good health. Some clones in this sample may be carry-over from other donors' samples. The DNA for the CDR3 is TGTGCCAGCAGCTTAGGTGGTAGCGAAGGCGAGCAGTACTTC. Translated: CASSLGGSEGEQYF.